The clone carrying this TCR beta chain was seen repeatedly, ten times or more. Its matching antigen is unknown. Looked up from germline, CDR1 is LGHNA and CDR2 is YSLEER. The V end lost 0 bases, the J end lost 4 bases, and 14 bases lay between the germline ends. This CDR3 is built from 16 residues. The cDNA had a unique molecular identifier and a template-switch universal primer site. TCRdb called the 5' RACE reads again in MiXCR, with one record for every CDR3 protein. Seen here are hundreds of thousands of distinct CDR3 sequences, 6.1% observed once, and the top ten hold 1.5% to 2%. The sample originates from a study of identical twins. The study, taken as a whole, reports: Twin pairs' shared out-of-frame alpha sequences were enriched in low generation probability. Invariant populations such as MAIT and iNKT cells could partly muddle zero-insertion analyses. Conclusions were based on cross-sectional statistical analysis, without following the same donors.

This TCR came from a young man in good health. J is TRBJ2-3 and V is TRBV4-3, with D possibly being TRBD1 (5 bases). What was sequenced was naive T cells sorted from blood. The CDR3 bases are TGCGCCAGCAGCCAAGACTCGACAGTTCCGTCAGATACGCAGTATTTT. The encoded protein is CASSQDSTVPSDTQYF.